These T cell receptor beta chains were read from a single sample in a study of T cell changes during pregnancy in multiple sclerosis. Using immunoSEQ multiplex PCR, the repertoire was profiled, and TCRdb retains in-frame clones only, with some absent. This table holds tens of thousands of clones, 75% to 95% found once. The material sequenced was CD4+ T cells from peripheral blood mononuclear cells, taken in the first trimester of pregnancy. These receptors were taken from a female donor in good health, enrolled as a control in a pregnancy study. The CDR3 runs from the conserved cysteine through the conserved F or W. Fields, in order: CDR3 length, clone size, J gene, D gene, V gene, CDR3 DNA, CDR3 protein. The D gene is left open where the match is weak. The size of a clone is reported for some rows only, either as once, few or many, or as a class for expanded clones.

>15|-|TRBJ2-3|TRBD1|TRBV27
TGTGCCAGCAGGGACAGGGGCTTGAACACAGATACGCAGTATTTT
CASRDRGLNTDTQYF
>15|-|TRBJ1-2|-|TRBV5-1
TGCGCCAGCAGCTTCTCCTCTCCGTCTCCCTATGGCTACACCTTC
CASSFSSPSPYGYTF
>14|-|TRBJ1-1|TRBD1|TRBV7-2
TGTGCCAGCAGCTTAAGACAGGGGAACACTGAAGCTTTCTTT
CASSLRQGNTEAFF
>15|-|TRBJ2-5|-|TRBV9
TGTGCCAGCAGCGTAGATTCGGGGGTTAGAGAGACCCAGTACTTC
CASSVDSGVRETQYF
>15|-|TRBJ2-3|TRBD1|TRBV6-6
TGTGCCAGCAGTTACTTGAGGACAGGGACAGATACGCAGTATTTT
CASSYLRTGTDTQYF
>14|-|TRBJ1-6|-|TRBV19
TGTGCCAGTAGCTATAGCTCCTATAATTCACCCCTCCACTTT
CASSYSSYNSPLHF
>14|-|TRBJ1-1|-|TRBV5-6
TGTGCCAGCATCCCAGGGGTTCAAGGATCTGAAGCTTTCTTT
CASIPGVQGSEAFF
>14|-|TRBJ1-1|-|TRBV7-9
TGTGCCAGCAGCTTACAGGGTCCGAACACTGAAGCTTTCTTT
CASSLQGPNTEAFF
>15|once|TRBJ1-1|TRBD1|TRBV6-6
TGTGCCGCCCAAACAGGGGGTAAGGCGAACACTGAAGCTTTCTTT
CAAQTGGKANTEAFF
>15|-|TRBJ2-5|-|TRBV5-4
TGTGCCAGCAGCTTGGTTCCCGGGACACGGCAGACCCAGTACTTC
CASSLVPGTRQTQYF
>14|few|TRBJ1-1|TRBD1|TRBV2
TGTGCCAGCAGACCACAGGGGGGCAGCCCTGAAGCTTTCTTT
CASRPQGGSPEAFF
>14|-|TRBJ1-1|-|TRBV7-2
TGTGCCAGCAGCTCCCAGGGAGGGAACACTGAAGCTTTCTTT
CASSSQGGNTEAFF
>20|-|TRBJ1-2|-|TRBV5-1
TGCGCCAGCAGCTTGGTGCTAGAGGAGGTGGGCAAGGGCTATAACTATGGCTACACCTTC
CASSLVLEEVGKGYNYGYTF
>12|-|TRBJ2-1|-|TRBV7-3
TGTGCCAGCAGCCTCTCCTACAATGAGCAGTTCTTC
CASSLSYNEQFF
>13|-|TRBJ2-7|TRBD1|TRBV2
TGTGCCAGCAACAGGGGCCAAACCTACGAGCAGTACTTC
CASNRGQTYEQYF
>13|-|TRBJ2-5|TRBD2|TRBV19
TGTGCCAGTAGCGTCCTGCGGGGGGAGACCCAGTACTTC
CASSVLRGETQYF
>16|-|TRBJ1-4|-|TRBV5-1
TGCGCCAGCAGCGCTCGGACAGCCCAGATCAAGGAAAAACTGTTTTTT
CASSARTAQIKEKLFF
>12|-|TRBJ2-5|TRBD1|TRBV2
TGTGCCAGCAGACAGGGGGAGGAGACCCAGTACTTC
CASRQGEETQYF
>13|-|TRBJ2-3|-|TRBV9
TGTGCCAGCAGCGTATCAGGGCACCATACGCAGTATTTT
CASSVSGHHTQYF
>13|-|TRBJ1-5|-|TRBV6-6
TGTGCCAGCAGGGACACGGGTGGTCAGCCCCAGCATTTT
CASRDTGGQPQHF
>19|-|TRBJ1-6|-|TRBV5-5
TGTGCCAGCAGCTTGGCATCTGTGCAGGGGAGCTCCTATAATTCACCCCTCCACTTT
CASSLASVQGSSYNSPLHF
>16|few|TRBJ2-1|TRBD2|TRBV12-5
TGTGCTAGTGGTTCCGGCCAAAGCGGGGTCTACAATGAGCAGTTCTTC
CASGSGQSGVYNEQFF
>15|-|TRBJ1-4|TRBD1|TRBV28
TGTGCCAGCAGGACAGGGGGCAGTTCTAATGAAAAACTGTTTTTT
CASRTGGSSNEKLFF
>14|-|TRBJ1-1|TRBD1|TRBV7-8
TGTGCCAGCAGCCCGAGGACAGGGTTTGTTGAAGCTTTCTTT
CASSPRTGFVEAFF
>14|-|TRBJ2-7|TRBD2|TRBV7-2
TGTGCCAGTCGCCGCGGGGGGAACTCCTACGAGCAGTACTTC
CASRRGGNSYEQYF
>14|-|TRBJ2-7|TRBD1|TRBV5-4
TGTGCCAGCAGCTATGGACAGGGAACGGGTGAGCAGTACTTC
CASSYGQGTGEQYF